The 2 T cell receptor beta chains below come from one sample, sequenced in a study of blood T cell repertoires in COVID-19. Clones were read by immunoSEQ multiplex PCR, and TCRdb kept only the in-frame ones, dropping some. The profile shows more than 65,000 clones, about 83% of them singletons. The sequencing input was peripheral blood. The receptors were gathered from a man aged 50-59 years with active COVID-19.

This clone has just one count. The genes are TRBV9 and TRBJ2-7; 7 bases line up with TRBD2. The germline V gene has CDR1 SGDLS and CDR2 YYNGEE. V lost 0 bases to trimming and J lost 6 bases; unmatched junction nucleotides: 9. The CDR3 runs to 15 residues. The CDR3 here is CASSVATGGSGEQYF. The DNA for the CDR3 is TGTGCCAGCAGCGTAGCTACGGGGGGATCTGGCGAGCAGTACTTC.

This chain links TRBV7-2 with TRBJ1-5, with TRBD1 matching over 8 bases. This CDR3 has 16 amino acids. Germline V CDR1 and CDR2: SGHTA, FQGNSA. The J segment lost 2 bases and the V segment lost 1 base, leaving 4 bases of the junction unmatched. In DNA form, the CDR3 reads TGTGCCAGCAGCTTAGGGGACAGGCGGGGCAATCAGCCCCAGCATTTT. Its protein product is CASSLGDRRGNQPQHF.